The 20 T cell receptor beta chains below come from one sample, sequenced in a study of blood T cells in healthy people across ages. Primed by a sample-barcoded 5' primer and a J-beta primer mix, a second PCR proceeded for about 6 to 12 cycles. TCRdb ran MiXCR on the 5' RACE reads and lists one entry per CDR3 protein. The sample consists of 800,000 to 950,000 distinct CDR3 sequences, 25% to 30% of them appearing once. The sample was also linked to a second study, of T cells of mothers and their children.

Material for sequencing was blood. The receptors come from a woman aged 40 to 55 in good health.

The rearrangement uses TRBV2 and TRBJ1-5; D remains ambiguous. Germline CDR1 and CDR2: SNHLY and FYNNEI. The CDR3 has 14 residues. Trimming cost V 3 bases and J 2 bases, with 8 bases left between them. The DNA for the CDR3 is TGTGCCAGCAGTGACGGACGAGGCAATCAGCCCCAGCATTTT. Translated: CASSDGRGNQPQHF.

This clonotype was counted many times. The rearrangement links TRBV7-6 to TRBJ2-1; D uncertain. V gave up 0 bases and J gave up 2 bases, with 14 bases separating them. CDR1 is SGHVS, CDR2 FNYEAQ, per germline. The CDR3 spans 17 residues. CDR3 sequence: CASSLAGPRIAYNEQFF. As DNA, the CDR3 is TGTGCCAGCAGCTTAGCGGGCCCTAGGATTGCCTACAATGAGCAGTTCTTC.

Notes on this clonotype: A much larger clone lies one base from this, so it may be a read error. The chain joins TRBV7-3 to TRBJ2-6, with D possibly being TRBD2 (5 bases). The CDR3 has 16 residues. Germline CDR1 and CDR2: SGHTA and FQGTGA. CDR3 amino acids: CTSSLHGNSGANVLTF. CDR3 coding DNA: TGTACCAGCAGCTTACACGGGAACTCTGGGGCCAACGTCCTGACTTTC.

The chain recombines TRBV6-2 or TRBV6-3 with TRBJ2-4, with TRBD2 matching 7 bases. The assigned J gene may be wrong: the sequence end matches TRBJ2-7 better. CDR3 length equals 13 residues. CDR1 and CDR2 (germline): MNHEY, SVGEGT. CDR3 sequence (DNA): TGTGCCAGCAGCCAGGGACGCGGGGGCGAGCAGTACTTC. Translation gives CASSQGRGGEQYF.

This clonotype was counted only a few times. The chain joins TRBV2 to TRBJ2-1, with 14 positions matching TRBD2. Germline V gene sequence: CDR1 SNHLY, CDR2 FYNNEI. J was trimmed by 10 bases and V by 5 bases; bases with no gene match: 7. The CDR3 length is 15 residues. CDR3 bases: TGTGCCAGCAGTACGGGACTAGCGGGGGTCGGGGAGCAGTTCTTC. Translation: CASSTGLAGVGEQFF.

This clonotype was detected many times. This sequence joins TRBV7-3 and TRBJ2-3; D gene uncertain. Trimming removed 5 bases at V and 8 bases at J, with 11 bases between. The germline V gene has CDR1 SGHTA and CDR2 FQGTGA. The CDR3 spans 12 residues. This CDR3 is CASSPTVGTQYF. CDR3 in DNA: TGTGCCAGCAGCCCTACGGTCGGTACGCAGTATTTT.

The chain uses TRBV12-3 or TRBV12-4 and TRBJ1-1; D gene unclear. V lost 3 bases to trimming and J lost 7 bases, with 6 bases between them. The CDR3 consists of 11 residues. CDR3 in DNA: TGTGCCAGCAGTTTTGCAGATGAAGCTTTCTTT. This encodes CASSFADEAFF.

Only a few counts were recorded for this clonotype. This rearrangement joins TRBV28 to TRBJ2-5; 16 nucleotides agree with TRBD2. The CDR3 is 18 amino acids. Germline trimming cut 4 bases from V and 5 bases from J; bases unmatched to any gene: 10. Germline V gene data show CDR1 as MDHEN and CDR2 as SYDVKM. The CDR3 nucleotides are TGTGCCAGCAGTTCGCCTCGGGGACTAGCGGGGGGGGGTGAGACCCAGTACTTC. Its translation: CASSSPRGLAGGGETQYF.

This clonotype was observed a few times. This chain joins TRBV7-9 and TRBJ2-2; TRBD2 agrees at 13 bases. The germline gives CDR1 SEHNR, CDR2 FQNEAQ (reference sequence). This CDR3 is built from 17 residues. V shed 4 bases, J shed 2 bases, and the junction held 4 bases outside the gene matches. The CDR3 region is CASSSTSGGPNTGELFF. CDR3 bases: TGTGCCAGCAGCTCGACTAGCGGGGGGCCAAACACCGGGGAGCTGTTTTTT. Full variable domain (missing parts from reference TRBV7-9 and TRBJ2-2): DTGVSQNPRHKITKRGQNVTFRCDPISEHNRLYWYRQTLGQGPEFLTYFQNEAQLEKSRLLSDRFSAERPKGSFSTLEIQRTEQGDSAMYLCASSSTSGGPNTGELFFGEGSRLTVL.

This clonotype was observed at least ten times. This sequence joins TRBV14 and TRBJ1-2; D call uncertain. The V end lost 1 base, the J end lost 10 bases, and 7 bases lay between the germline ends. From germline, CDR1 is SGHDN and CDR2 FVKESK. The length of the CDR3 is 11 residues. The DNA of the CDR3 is TGTGCCAGCAGCCAAGGGCAGGCCTACACCTTC. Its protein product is CASSQGQAYTF. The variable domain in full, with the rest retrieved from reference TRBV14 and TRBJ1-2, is EAGVTQFPSHSVIEKGQTVTLRCDPISGHDNLYWYRRVMGKEIKFLLHFVKESKQDESGMPNNRFLAERTGGTYSTLKVQPAELEDSGVYFCASSQGQAYTFGSGTRLTVV.

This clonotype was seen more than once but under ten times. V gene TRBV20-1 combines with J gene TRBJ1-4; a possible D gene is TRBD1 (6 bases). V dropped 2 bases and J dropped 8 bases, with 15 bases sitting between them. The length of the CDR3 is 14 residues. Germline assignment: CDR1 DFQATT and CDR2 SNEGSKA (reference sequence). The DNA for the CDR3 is TGCAGTGCTAGATCCCATTGGGGGACAGAAAAACTGTTTTTT. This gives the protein CSARSHWGTEKLFF.

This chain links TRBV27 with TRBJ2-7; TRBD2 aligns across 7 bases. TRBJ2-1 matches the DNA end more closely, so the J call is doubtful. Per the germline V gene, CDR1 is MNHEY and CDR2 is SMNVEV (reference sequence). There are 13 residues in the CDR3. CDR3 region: CASLSGLNNEQFF. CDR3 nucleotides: TGTGCCAGCCTTTCGGGACTAAACAATGAGCAGTTCTTC.

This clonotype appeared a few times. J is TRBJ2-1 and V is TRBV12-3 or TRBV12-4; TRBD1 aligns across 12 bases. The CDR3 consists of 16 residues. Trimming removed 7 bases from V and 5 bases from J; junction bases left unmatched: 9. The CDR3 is CASTPGQGAGDNEQFF. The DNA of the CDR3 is TGTGCCAGCACCCCGGGACAGGGGGCAGGTGACAATGAGCAGTTCTTC.

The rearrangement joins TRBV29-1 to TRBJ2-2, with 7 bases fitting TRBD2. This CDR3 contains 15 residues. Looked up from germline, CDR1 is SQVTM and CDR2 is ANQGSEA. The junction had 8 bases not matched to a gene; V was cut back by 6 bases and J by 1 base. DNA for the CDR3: TGCAGCGTGGCCCAAACTAGCGTGAACACCGGGGAGCTGTTTTTT. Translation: CSVAQTSVNTGELFF.

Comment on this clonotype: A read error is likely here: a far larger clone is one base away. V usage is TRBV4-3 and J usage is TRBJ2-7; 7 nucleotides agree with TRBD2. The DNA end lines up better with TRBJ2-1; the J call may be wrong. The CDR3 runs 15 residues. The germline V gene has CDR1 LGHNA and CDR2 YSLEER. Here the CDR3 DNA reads TGCGCCAGCAGCCAAGGGACGGGGGGATCCTACGAGCAGTTCTTC. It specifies CASSQGTGGSYEQFF.

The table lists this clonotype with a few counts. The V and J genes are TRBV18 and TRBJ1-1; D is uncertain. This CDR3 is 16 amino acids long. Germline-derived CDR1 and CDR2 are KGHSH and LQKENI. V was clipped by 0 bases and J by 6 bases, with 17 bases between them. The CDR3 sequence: CASSPPMGWTYPEAFF. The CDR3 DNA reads TGTGCCAGCTCACCACCGATGGGGTGGACTTATCCTGAAGCTTTCTTT.

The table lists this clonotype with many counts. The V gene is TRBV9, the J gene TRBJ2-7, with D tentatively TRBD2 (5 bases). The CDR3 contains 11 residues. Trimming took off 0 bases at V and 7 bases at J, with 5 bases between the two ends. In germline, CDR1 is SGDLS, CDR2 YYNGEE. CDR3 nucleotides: TGTGCCAGCAGCGTAGCGGGAGAGCAGTACTTC. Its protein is CASSVAGEQYF.

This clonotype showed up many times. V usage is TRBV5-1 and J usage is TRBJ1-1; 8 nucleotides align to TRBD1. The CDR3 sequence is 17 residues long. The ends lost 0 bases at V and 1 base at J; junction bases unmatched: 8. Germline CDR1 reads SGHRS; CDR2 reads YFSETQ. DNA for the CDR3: TGCGCCAGCAGCTTGGATGGCAGGGGGCCCGCGAACACTGAAGCTTTCTTT. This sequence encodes CASSLDGRGPANTEAFF.

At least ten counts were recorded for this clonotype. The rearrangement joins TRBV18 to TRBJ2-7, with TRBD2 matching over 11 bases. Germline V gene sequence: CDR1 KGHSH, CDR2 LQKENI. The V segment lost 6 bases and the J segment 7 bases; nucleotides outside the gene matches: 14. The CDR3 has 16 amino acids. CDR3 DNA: TGTGCCAGCTCTCTCGTGGTAGCGGGGGGGCCAGGAGAGCAGTACTTC. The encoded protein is CASSLVVAGGPGEQYF.

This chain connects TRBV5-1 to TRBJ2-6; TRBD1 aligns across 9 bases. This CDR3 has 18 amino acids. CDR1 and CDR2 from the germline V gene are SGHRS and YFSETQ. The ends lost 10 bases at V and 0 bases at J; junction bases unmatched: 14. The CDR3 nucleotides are TGCGCCGGTAGCCCCGCGGGGACAGGGTTCTCTGGGGCCAACGTCCTGACTTTC. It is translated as CAGSPAGTGFSGANVLTF.